What follows describes a single T cell receptor beta chain. The antigen remains unidentified. Patients included in sequencing had previously demonstrated CD8+CD57+ cell expansion by flow cytometry. Sampling of blood occurred while the patients had still received no therapy. These data originate in a study of CD8+CD57+ T cells in acquired aplastic anemia. Study background: Mean yield of DNA from sorted CD4+ and CD8+ cells was 2.5 to 4 ug. Study outcomes and limitations: The same twenty-nine CD8+ CDR3 sequences occurred in patients and in controls. No significant difference in CD8+ Simpson's diversity was found between patients and controls.

Both TCR beta VDJ combination and CDR3 sequence profiling were carried out. Genomic DNA was the template for this profiling. TCRdb reprocessed the reads via MiXCR and lists one record per CDR3 protein. The sample gives about 160,000 distinct CDR3 sequences, around 75% of which show up once; approximately 50% is in the top ten. This sequence was found in a human donor with aplastic anemia. Specimen: sorted CD4+, CD8+, or CD8+CD57+ T cells (not recorded which) from PBMCs.

The CDR3 sequence: CATSIGQGNYGYTF. CDR3 in DNA: TGTGCCACCAGCATAGGACAGGGGAACTATGGCTACACCTTC. The chain carries TRBV15 and TRBJ1-2; 9 bases fit TRBD1. The V gene's germline CDR1 is LNHNV and CDR2 YYDKDF (reference sequence). There are 14 residues in the CDR3. V was clipped by 4 bases and J by 2 bases; unmatched bases: 2.